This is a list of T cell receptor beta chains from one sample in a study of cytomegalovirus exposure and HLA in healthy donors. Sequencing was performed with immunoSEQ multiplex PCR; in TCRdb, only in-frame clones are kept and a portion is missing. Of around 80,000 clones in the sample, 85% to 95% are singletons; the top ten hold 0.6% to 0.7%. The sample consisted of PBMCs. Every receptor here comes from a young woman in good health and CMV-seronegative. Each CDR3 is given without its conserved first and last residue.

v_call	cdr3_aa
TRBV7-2	ASSPLASAYEQY
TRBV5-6	ASSRPLDRGAKTQY
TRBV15	ATSTRGGSYNEQF
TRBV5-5	ASSKKWDRGPTEAF
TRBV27	ASSLLGSNADTQY
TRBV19	ASSITGGGNQPQH
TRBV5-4	ASSEGLAGGPEETQY
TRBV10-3	AISSGQGYQETQY
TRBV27	ASSAGTSVGTEAF
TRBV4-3	ASSQDSLVLQEQY
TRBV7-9	ASSLSRGTLTDTQY
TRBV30	AWSRGGGNQPQH
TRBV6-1	ASSEGRGTYNEQF
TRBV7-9	ASSTNPGQGGYEQY
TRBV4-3	ASSLSGGEQY
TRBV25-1	ASIGGTSGANVLT
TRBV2	ASRERQNTEAF
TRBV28	ASSFTPGTDTQY
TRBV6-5	ASRGVSGGAWEQY
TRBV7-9	ASSLRGSGNTIY
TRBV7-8	ASSLGVREGEKLF
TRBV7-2	ASSFRGGDGYT
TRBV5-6	ASSPSGHRGHTGELF
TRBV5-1	ASSPRQGTTDEQY
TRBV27	ASSSRVDTQY
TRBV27	ASSSEESGTRIAETQY
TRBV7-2	ASSHRDRVRSEPQH
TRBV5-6	ASSFRGPHQPQH
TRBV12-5	ASGRAGAGANVLT
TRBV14	ASSLLAGGRNEQF
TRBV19	ASSIVIAGVGEQY
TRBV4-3	ASSQTSLAGNAGDTQY
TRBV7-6	ASSDETGPNYGYT
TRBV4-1	ASSQDSAGFNYGYT
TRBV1	TSSHPTGKGCGTEAF
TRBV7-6	ASMASGLGINPNEQF
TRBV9	ASSVVGRPNTEAF
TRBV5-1	ASSPTGTGRPDTQY
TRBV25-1	ASSWDRLNEQF
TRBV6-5	ASNQQGARMGEAF
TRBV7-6	ASSVRDTRTDTQY
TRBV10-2	ASRGTADSNQPQH
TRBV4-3	ASSPLHTGRANEKLF
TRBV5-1	ASSLGTTTDTQY
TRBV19	ASSPDRGRETQY
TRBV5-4	ANSLAVGTGGNIQY